Sequencing of this T cell receptor (beta chain) was carried out in a study of CD8 T cells in ankylosing spondylitis. Findings and caveats of the study: Some of the motif variants had earlier been found in reactive arthritis patients' fluid and blood. For ankylosing spondylitis blood, a TCR beta motif of several highly homologous variants appeared characteristic. As reported, disease-linked clones showed significant enrichment in matched ankylosing spondylitis synovial fluid.

Each TCR beta library was made by quantitative 5'-RACE that incorporated molecular barcodes. TCRdb itself ran the 5' RACE reads through MiXCR, one entry per CDR3 protein. The sample has over 600,000 distinct CDR3 sequences, under 20% seen once. In regard to this clonotype: The antigen is undetermined.

The sequenced sample was blood, either unsorted or a sorted T cell fraction (not recorded which). The clonotype comes from a male donor with ankylosing spondylitis.

CDR3 loop: CASSLVTGGGSREKLFF. The CDR3 nucleotides are TGTGCCAGCAGCTTAGTGACAGGGGGCGGGAGTCGCGAAAAACTGTTTTTT. The gene calls are TRBV7-2 and TRBJ1-4; 10 bases are a match to TRBD1. After removal of 1 base from V and 8 bases from J, the junction contained 10 bases not matched to a gene. CDR3 size: 17 residues. Germline V CDR1 and CDR2: SGHTA, FQGNSA. The variable domain in full, with the rest retrieved from reference TRBV7-2 and TRBJ1-4, is GAGVSQSPSNKVTEKGKDVELRCDPISGHTALYWYRQSLGQGLEFLIYFQGNSAPDKSGLPSDRFSAERTGGSVSTLTIQRTQQEDSAVYLCASSLVTGGGSREKLFFGSGTQLSVL.